Listed here are 31 T cell receptor beta chains from one sample, sequenced in a study of blood T cell repertoires in COVID-19. Using immunoSEQ multiplex PCR, the repertoire was profiled, and TCRdb retains in-frame clones only, with some absent. Here the sample spans 100,000 to 140,000 clones, approximately 88% being singletons. Sequencing was carried out using peripheral blood. The receptors here all came from a man aged 40-50 years with active or convalescent COVID-19.

J is TRBJ1-2 and V is TRBV25-1; D uncertain. Trimming took off 2 bases at V and 6 bases at J, with 16 bases between the two ends. Germline CDR1 reads MGHDK; CDR2 reads SYGVNS. CDR3 length equals 15 residues. CDR3 region: CASSENPGGDDGYTF. The DNA of the CDR3 is TGTGCCAGCAGTGAAAACCCCGGAGGTGACGATGGCTACACCTTC.

The genes are TRBV5-1 and TRBJ2-1; D is undetermined. Per the germline V gene, CDR1 is SGHRS and CDR2 is YFSETQ. This CDR3 region has 15 residues. Trimming shortened V by 4 bases and J by 5 bases, and 16 bases separated the two germline ends. The CDR3: CASSPDARANNEQFF. Written as DNA, the CDR3 is TGCGCCAGCAGCCCCGATGCAAGAGCTAACAATGAGCAGTTCTTC.

The chain recombines TRBV28 with TRBJ2-1; perhaps TRBD2 as D (5 bases). This CDR3 contains 15 residues. Germline V CDR1 and CDR2: MDHEN, SYDVKM. The V and J ends lost 3 bases and 7 bases respectively, with 16 bases between them. The CDR3 protein is CASSLLGDLKNEQFF. Written as DNA, the CDR3 is TGTGCCAGCAGTTTGCTCGGGGATCTTAAGAATGAGCAGTTCTTC.

The V and J genes are TRBV10-3 and TRBJ2-3; 10 positions agree with TRBD1. Germline CDR1 ENHRY, CDR2 SYGVKD. V lost 6 bases and J lost 3; bases outside the gene matches: 3. The length of the CDR3 is 14 residues. Here the CDR3 reads CAIRPGQGTDTQYF. The CDR3 region has the DNA TGTGCCATCAGACCGGGACAGGGGACAGATACGCAGTATTTT.

This clone was counted a single time. The chain combines TRBV7-6 with TRBJ2-7; no firm D call. Trimming shortened V by 4 bases and J by 1 base, and 17 bases separated the two germline ends. Germline V gives CDR1 SGHVS, CDR2 FNYEAQ. The CDR3 loop spans 16 amino acids. CDR3 DNA sequence: TGTGCCAGCAGCTCACCGTTTTTTGACGGGTCCTACGAGCAGTACTTC. This translates into CASSSPFFDGSYEQYF.

The rearrangement joins TRBV27 to TRBJ2-1, with D perhaps matching TRBD1 (6 bases). The CDR3 is made up of 15 amino acids. CDR1 is MNHEY, CDR2 SMNVEV, per germline (reference sequence). Trimming cost V 2 bases and J 4 bases, with 12 bases left between them. CDR3 DNA sequence: TGTGCCAGCAGTTTAACAGGGCTGCTGTACAATGAGCAGTTCTTC. Protein: CASSLTGLLYNEQFF.

The rearrangement joins TRBV21-1 to TRBJ2-7; the D call in the table, TRBD2, was not verified against the DNA. TRBV21-1 is described as a pseudogene. The CDR3 is 17 residues long. CDR3 region: CASSRGTSGRRQGEQYF. The CDR3 DNA reads TGTGCCAGCAGCAGGGGGACTAGCGGGAGACGGCAGGGAGAGCAGTACTTC.

In DNA form, the CDR3 reads TGCGCCAGCAGCACCGGACAGGGGGCATCCCTTCGGGAGACCCAGTACTTC. This gives the protein CASSTGQGASLRETQYF. V gene TRBV5-1 combines with J gene TRBJ2-5, with 11 bases that match TRBD1. Germline loops: CDR1 SGHRS, CDR2 YFSETQ. V shed 4 bases, J shed 5 bases, and the junction held 13 bases outside the gene matches. CDR3 size: 17 residues.

The V gene is TRBV5-1, the J gene TRBJ2-7, with 9 bases identical to TRBD1. This CDR3 has 23 amino acids. V was pared by 4 bases and J by 3 bases, with 32 bases of the junction left unmatched. Germline V CDR1 and CDR2: SGHRS, YFSETQ. CDR3 bases: TGCGCCAGCAGCCAAAACTTAGGACAGGGGAGATCGGGGGTAGCGGGTACTATCTACGAGCAGTACTTC. This translates into CASSQNLGQGRSGVAGTIYEQYF. The full variable domain, with the rest looked up from reference TRBV5-1 and TRBJ2-7, is KAGVTQTPRYLIKTRGQQVTLSCSPISGHRSVSWYQQTPGQGLQFLFEYFSETQRNKGNFPGRFSGRQFSNSRSEMNVSTLELGDSALYLCASSQNLGQGRSGVAGTIYEQYFGPGTRLTVT.

The rearrangement uses TRBV27 and TRBJ2-1; TRBD2 matches 13 bases. CDR3 length: 15 residues. After removal of 7 bases from V and 7 bases from J, the junction contained 7 bases not matched to a gene. Germline V gives CDR1 MNHEY, CDR2 SMNVEV (reference sequence). The CDR3 is CASIRTSGSVNEQFF. The CDR3 nucleotides are TGTGCCAGCATTCGGACTAGCGGGAGTGTTAATGAGCAGTTCTTC.

The chain combines TRBV13 with TRBJ2-7; tentative D call: TRBD1 (5 bases). Germline V CDR1 and CDR2: PRHDT, FYEKMQ (reference sequence). The V and J ends lost 5 bases and 0 bases respectively, with 11 bases between them. The length of the CDR3 is 14 residues. CDR3 protein: CASSIRQFSYEQYF. In DNA form, the CDR3 reads TGTGCCAGCAGCATAAGACAGTTCTCCTACGAGCAGTACTTC.

V and J are TRBV5-1 and TRBJ2-2; possibly TRBD1 for D (6 bases). This CDR3 has 13 residues. Germline V gives CDR1 SGHRS, CDR2 YFSETQ. V shed 4 bases and J shed 7 bases, with 11 bases lying between them. In nucleotides, the CDR3 is TGCGCCAGCAGCCCTACAGGGTACGGGGAGCTGTTTTTT. Its protein product is CASSPTGYGELFF.

As regards this clone: No conserved phenylalanine or tryptophan is present at the end of the CDR3, so a read error is the likely explanation. The limits of the CDR3 on the DNA are not certain, so only TCRdb's listed CDR3 is given. This sequence joins TRBV6-2 or TRBV6-3 and TRBJ2-3; the D call of TRBD2 is as the table states it, not checked on the DNA. The CDR3 is made up of 12 amino acids, end residues included. CDR1 MNHEY and CDR2 SVGEGT come from the germline V gene. CDR3 sequence: CASSSPGLAGEI.

The CDR3 spells CASSLVAGSGNTIYF. In DNA, the CDR3 is TGTGCCAGCAGCTTAGTGGCAGGCTCTGGAAACACCATATATTTT. V is TRBV7-2 and J is TRBJ1-3; D is unclear. CDR3 size: 15 residues. V dropped 1 base and J dropped 0 bases, with 7 bases sitting between them. Germline assignment: CDR1 SGHTA and CDR2 FQGNSA. Looking up the rest from reference TRBV7-2 and TRBJ1-3 gives the full variable domain: GAGVSQSPSNKVTEKGKDVELRCDPISGHTALYWYRQSLGQGLEFLIYFQGNSAPDKSGLPSDRFSAERTGGSVSTLTIQRTQQEDSAVYLCASSLVAGSGNTIYFGEGSWLTVV.

The genes are TRBV20-1 and TRBJ1-2, with unresolved D. Germline-derived CDR1 and CDR2 are DFQATT and SNEGSKA (reference sequence). This CDR3 is 12 amino acids long. Trimming stripped 3 bases from V and 7 bases from J, with 12 bases between. CDR3 protein: CSASSGSGGYTF. The CDR3 DNA reads as TGCAGTGCTAGTTCGGGTTCCGGTGGCTACACCTTC.

V gene TRBV9 combines with J gene TRBJ2-7; 9 nucleotides agree with TRBD2. Looked up from germline, CDR1 is SGDLS and CDR2 is YYNGEE. The CDR3 length is 14 residues. Trimming cost V 2 bases and J 3 bases; bases outside gene matches: 3. The CDR3 nucleotides read TGTGCCAGCAGCGTTAGCGGGAGTGGCTACGAGCAGTACTTC. Residues: CASSVSGSGYEQYF.

This chain uses TRBV2 with TRBJ1-2; 8 bases are a match to TRBD1. The length of the CDR3 is 14 residues. J lost 8 bases, V lost 5 bases, and 10 bases had no gene match. CDR1 and CDR2 from the germline V gene are SNHLY and FYNNEI. The CDR3 protein is CASSLATGVGGYTF. The CDR3 nucleotides read TGTGCCAGCAGTCTTGCGACAGGGGTAGGCGGCTACACCTTC.

This rearrangement joins TRBV7-8 to TRBJ1-3, with TRBD1 matching 7 bases. Unmatched junction bases numbered 5, after V lost 1 base and J lost 2 bases. In germline, CDR1 is SGHVS, CDR2 FQNEAQ. The CDR3 has 16 residues. The CDR3 protein is CASSLGGTGAGNTIYF. The CDR3 DNA is TGTGCCAGCAGCTTAGGGGGCACAGGGGCTGGAAACACCATATATTTT.

The rearrangement joins TRBV5-1 to TRBJ2-5; 9 bases fit TRBD1. Germline V gene lookup returns CDR1 SGHRS and CDR2 YFSETQ. V lost 3 bases to trimming and J lost 4 bases; unmatched junction nucleotides: 7. This CDR3 comprises 15 residues. This CDR3 reads CASSSDRGRVETQYF. CDR3 coding DNA: TGCGCCAGCAGCTCGGACAGGGGCAGGGTAGAGACCCAGTACTTC.

This clone was seen once. Written as DNA, the CDR3 is TGTGCCAGTACCCAGACAGGGGGCGTGGGTCAGCCCCAGCATTTT. Protein sequence: CASTQTGGVGQPQHF. The chain has TRBV19 and TRBJ1-5; 10 bases are a match to TRBD1. The CDR3 spans 15 residues. V lost 7 bases, J lost 6 bases, and 9 bases stayed unmatched. Germline V gene lookup returns CDR1 LNHDA and CDR2 SQIVND (reference sequence).

The gene calls are TRBV21-1 and TRBJ1-1. TRBV21-1 is labeled a pseudogene. CDR3 length equals 15 residues. CDR3 sequence: CASSKKPGRDEGTFF. CDR3 nucleotide sequence: TGTGCCAGCAGCAAAAAGCCGGGCCGCGACGAGGGAACTTTCTTT.

This clone occurred a few times. V usage is TRBV20-1 and J usage is TRBJ1-1; D unresolved. The CDR3 length is 14 residues. Per the germline V gene, CDR1 is DFQATT and CDR2 is SNEGSKA (reference sequence). V lost 3 bases, J lost 4 bases, and 15 bases lay in between. This chain's CDR3 is CSASPRSLGTEAFF. The CDR3 DNA sequence: TGCAGTGCTAGTCCTAGATCCCTCGGCACTGAAGCTTTCTTT.

V usage is TRBV5-1 and J usage is TRBJ1-1; 7 bases match TRBD1. Germline trimming cut 9 bases from V and 5 bases from J; bases unmatched to any gene: 16. This CDR3 contains 15 residues. Germline-derived CDR1 and CDR2 are SGHRS and YFSETQ. CDR3: CATAFRDSYQTEAFF. As DNA, the CDR3 is TGCGCCACCGCATTCCGGGACAGTTATCAGACTGAAGCTTTCTTT.

This chain links TRBV2 with TRBJ1-2, with unresolved D. The CDR3 spans 11 residues. CDR1 and CDR2 (germline): SNHLY, FYNNEI. V lost 4 bases, J lost 6 bases, and 6 bases lay in between. CDR3 DNA: TGTGCCAGCAGTGTCGCGCATGGCTACACCTTC. It encodes CASSVAHGYTF.

This chain joins TRBV27 and TRBJ2-2; tentatively, D is TRBD1 (6 bases). The ends were cut back, 5 bases at V and 0 bases at J, with 10 bases in the middle. Germline assignment: CDR1 MNHEY and CDR2 SMNVEV (reference sequence). This CDR3 contains 15 residues. DNA of the CDR3: TGTGCCAGCAGTAGATGGACAGCGAACACCGGGGAGCTGTTTTTT. As protein: CASSRWTANTGELFF.

The chain is built from TRBV5-6 and TRBJ2-1, with D tentatively TRBD2 (6 bases). V was pared by 4 bases and J by 8 bases, with 19 bases between. Germline V lookup: CDR1 SGHDT, CDR2 YYEEEE. CDR3 length: 15 residues. As DNA, the CDR3 is TGTGCCAGCAGCGTGTCCCCTAGCGTAGGGGATGAGCAGTTCTTC. Its protein product is CASSVSPSVGDEQFF.

This chain uses TRBV24-1 with TRBJ2-2; D is ambiguous. Germline CDR1 reads KGHDR; CDR2 reads SFDVKD. V lost 0 bases and J 1 base, leaving 5 bases between the germline ends. CDR3 size: 15 residues. The DNA of the CDR3 is TGTGCCACCAGTGATTTGACCGGGAACACCGGGGAGCTGTTTTTT. It yields the protein CATSDLTGNTGELFF.

This sequence joins TRBV2 and TRBJ2-7; D remains ambiguous. The CDR3 is 15 residues long. Trimming stripped 2 bases from V and 3 bases from J, with 14 bases between. The V gene's germline CDR1 is SNHLY and CDR2 FYNNEI. Written as DNA, the CDR3 is TGTGCCAGCAGTGAACCTTTGCTACAGAGCTACGAGCAGTACTTC. Its protein is CASSEPLLQSYEQYF. Filled out from reference TRBV2 and TRBJ2-7, the complete variable domain reads EPEVTQTPSHQVTQMGQEVILRCVPISNHLYFYWYRQILGQKVEFLVSFYNNEISEKSEIFDDQFSVERPDGSNFTLKIRSTKLEDSAMYFCASSEPLLQSYEQYFGPGTRLTVT.

CDR3 sequence (DNA): TGTGCCAGCAGTGACGAGACTTTCGGCTACACCTTC. The encoded protein is CASSDETFGYTF. The rearrangement uses TRBV2 and TRBJ1-2; D gene uncertain. Trimming shortened V by 3 bases and J by 8 bases, and 10 bases separated the two germline ends. This CDR3 is built from 12 residues. From germline, CDR1 is SNHLY and CDR2 FYNNEI.

The chain employs TRBV30 and TRBJ1-2; no definite D call. The CDR3 is 12 residues long. V shed 2 bases and J shed 7 bases, with 11 bases lying between them. The germline V gene encodes CDR1 GTSNPN and CDR2 SVGIG (reference sequence). The CDR3 reads CAWSWQSGGYTF. Written as DNA, the CDR3 is TGTGCCTGGAGTTGGCAGTCTGGTGGCTACACCTTC.

This clone was seen only a few times. The chain combines TRBV5-1 with TRBJ2-2; D uncertain. Trimming removed 2 bases at V and 3 bases at J, with 5 bases between. Germline V gives CDR1 SGHRS, CDR2 YFSETQ. The CDR3 runs 13 residues. Here the CDR3 DNA reads TGCGCCAGCAGCTTCCGGGACACCGGGGAGCTGTTTTTT. Residues: CASSFRDTGELFF.